This T cell receptor beta chain stems from a study of regulatory T cells in long-lasting Graves disease. Time point in this sample: newly diagnosed GD, antithyroid drugs for less than 3 months. Preparation of the TCR library used RNA extracted from PBMCs. This clonotype has at least ten counts. The authors built TCR beta libraries using iRepertoire HTBI primers and Arm-PCR of CDR3 regions. Via MiXCR, TCRdb re-called the multiplex PCR reads, giving one row per CDR3 protein. The data contain about 620,000 distinct CDR3 sequences, roughly 15% of them singletons. V was shortened by 1 base and J by 0 bases, with 10 bases between the two germline ends. The germline gives CDR1 SEHNR, CDR2 FQNEAQ (reference sequence). The CDR3 consists of 16 residues. The sample also formed part of further work on T cells in Graves' hyperthyroidism and ophthalmopathy.

This TCR was sampled from a woman in her twenties or thirties with Graves disease. The V and J genes are TRBV7-9 and TRBJ2-1, with D uncertain. The sequencing here drew on peripheral blood mononuclear cells (PBMCs), taken at new diagnosis, from a patient treated with antithyroid drugs. CDR3 DNA sequence: TGTGCCAGCAGCTTAGGGGTTTACAGCTCCTACAATGAGCAGTTCTTC. As protein: CASSLGVYSSYNEQFF.